This T cell receptor (beta chain) was documented in a study of blood T cell repertoires in COVID-19. Profiled with immunoSEQ multiplex PCR; TCRdb holds only in-frame clones, not every one. The sample has about 62,000 clones, 80% to 90% seen once. There are a few counts of this clone. In germline, CDR1 is MNHEY, CDR2 SVGAGI. The germline V and J ends were trimmed by 8 bases and 5 bases, with 10 bases remaining between them. The CDR3 spans 13 residues. The sequenced sample was peripheral blood. The chain links TRBV6-5 to TRBJ2-6; D is ambiguous. The TCR originated in a woman older than 75 with acute or convalescent COVID-19. The CDR3 nucleotides are TGTGCCAGCGGAGAGAGGAGGGCCAACGTCCTGACTTTC. It specifies CASGERRANVLTF.